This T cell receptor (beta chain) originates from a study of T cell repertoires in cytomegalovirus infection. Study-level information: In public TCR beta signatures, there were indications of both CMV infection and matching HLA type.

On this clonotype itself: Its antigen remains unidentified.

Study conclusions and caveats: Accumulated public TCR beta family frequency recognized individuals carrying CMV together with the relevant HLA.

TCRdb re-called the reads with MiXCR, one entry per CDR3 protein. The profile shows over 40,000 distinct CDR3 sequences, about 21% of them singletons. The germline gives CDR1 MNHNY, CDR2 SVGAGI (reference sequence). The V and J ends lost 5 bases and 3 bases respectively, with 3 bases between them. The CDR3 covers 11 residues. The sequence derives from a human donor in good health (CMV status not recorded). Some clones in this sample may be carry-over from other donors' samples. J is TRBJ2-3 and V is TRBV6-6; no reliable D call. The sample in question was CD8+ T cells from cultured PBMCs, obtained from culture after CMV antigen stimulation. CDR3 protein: CASSQTDTQYF. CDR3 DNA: TGTGCCAGCAGTCAGACAGATACGCAGTATTTT.